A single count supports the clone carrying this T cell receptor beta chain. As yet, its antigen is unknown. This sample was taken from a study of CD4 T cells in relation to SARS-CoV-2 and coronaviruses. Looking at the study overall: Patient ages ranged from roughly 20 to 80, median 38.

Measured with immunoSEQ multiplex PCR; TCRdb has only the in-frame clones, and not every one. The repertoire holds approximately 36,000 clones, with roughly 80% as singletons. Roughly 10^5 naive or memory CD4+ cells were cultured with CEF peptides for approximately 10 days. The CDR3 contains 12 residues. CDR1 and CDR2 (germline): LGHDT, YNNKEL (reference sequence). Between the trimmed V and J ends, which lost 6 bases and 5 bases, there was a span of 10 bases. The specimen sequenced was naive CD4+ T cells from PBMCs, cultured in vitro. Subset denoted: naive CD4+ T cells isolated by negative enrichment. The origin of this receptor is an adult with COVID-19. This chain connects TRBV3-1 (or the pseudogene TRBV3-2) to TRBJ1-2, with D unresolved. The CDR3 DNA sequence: TGTGCCAGCAGTTCCGGAACGTATGGCTACACCTTC. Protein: CASSSGTYGYTF.